The TCR beta chain described here comes from a study of T cell changes during pregnancy in multiple sclerosis. TCRdb's copy holds only in-frame clones and misses some; the assay was immunoSEQ multiplex PCR. Of tens of thousands of clones listed, about 93% are singletons. This specimen consisted of CD8+ T cells from peripheral blood mononuclear cells, obtained in the third trimester of pregnancy. The source is a female donor with multiple sclerosis, enrolled in a pregnancy study.

CDR3 nucleotides: TGTGCCAGCAGTTACTCGTTGGGGGGACGTGGAAACACCATATATTTT. Protein: CASSYSLGGRGNTIYF. The rearrangement links TRBV6-5 to TRBJ1-3; D is perhaps TRBD1 (5 bases). This CDR3 comprises 16 residues. The V gene's germline CDR1 is MNHEY and CDR2 SVGAGI. Between the trimmed V and J ends, which lost 0 bases and 3 bases, there was a span of 12 bases.